This TCR beta chain was found in a study of blood T cell repertoires in COVID-19. Only in-frame clones appear in the TCRdb table, and some are missing; sequencing was by immunoSEQ multiplex PCR. The data show about 260,000 clones, approximately 85% seen once. Trimming removed 1 base from V and 0 bases from J, with 10 bases in between. There are 16 residues in the CDR3. Per germline, CDR1 SGHAT and CDR2 FQNNGV. The chain couples TRBV11-2 to TRBJ1-3, with D maybe TRBD1 (6 bases). The TCR sequence derives from a human donor in a cohort sampled during active COVID-19. The source material was peripheral blood. The CDR3 DNA sequence: TGTGCCAGCAGCTTAGGGGACATGAGCTCTGGAAACACCATATATTTT. This sequence encodes CASSLGDMSSGNTIYF. Combining the CDR3 with reference TRBV11-2 and TRBJ1-3 gives the whole variable domain EAGVAQSPRYKIIEKRQSVAFWCNPISGHATLYWYQQILGQGPKLLIQFQNNGVVDDSQLPKDRFSAERLKGVDSTLKIQPAKLEDSAVYLCASSLGDMSSGNTIYFGEGSWLTVV.